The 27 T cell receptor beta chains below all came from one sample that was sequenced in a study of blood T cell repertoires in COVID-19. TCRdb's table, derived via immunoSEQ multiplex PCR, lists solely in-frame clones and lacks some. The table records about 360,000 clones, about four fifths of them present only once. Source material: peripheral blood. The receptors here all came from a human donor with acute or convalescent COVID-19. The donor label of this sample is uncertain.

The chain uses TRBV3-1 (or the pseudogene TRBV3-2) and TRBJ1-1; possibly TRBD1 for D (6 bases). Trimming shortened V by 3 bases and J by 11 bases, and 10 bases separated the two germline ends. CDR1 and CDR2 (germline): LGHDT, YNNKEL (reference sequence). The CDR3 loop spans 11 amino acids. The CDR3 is CASSQTGGAFF. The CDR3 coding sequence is TGTGCCAGCAGCCAGACAGGAGGTGCTTTCTTT.

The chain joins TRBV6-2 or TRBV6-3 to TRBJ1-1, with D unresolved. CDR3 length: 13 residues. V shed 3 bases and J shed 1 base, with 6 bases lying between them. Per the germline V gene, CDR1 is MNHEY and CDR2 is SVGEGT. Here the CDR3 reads CASSYYPNTEAFF. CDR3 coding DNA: TGTGCCAGCAGTTATTATCCGAACACTGAAGCTTTCTTT.

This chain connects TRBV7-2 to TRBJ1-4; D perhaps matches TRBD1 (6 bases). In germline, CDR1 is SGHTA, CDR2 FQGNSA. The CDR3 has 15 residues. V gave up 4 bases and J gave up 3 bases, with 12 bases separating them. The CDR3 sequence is CASSSGATANEKLFF. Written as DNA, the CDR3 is TGTGCCAGCAGCTCAGGGGCAACGGCTAATGAAAAACTGTTTTTT.

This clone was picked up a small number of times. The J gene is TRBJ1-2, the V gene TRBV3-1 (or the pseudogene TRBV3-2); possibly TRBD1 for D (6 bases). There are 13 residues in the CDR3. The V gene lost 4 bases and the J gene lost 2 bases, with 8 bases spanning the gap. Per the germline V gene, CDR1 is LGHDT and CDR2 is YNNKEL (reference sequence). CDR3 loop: CASSRTVNYGYTF. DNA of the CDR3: TGTGCCAGCAGCCGGACAGTGAACTATGGCTACACCTTC.

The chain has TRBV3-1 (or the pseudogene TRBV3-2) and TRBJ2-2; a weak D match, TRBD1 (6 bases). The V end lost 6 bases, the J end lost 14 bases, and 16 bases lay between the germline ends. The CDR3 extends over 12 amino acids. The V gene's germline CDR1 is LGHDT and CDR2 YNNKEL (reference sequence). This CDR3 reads CASRAPQGQLFF. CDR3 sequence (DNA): TGTGCCAGCAGAGCCCCACAGGGACAACTGTTTTTT.

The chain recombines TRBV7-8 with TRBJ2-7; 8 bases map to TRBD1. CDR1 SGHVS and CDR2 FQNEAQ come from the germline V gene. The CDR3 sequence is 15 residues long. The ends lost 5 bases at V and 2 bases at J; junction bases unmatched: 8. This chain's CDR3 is CASSPRTGSAYEQYF. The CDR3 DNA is TGTGCCAGCAGCCCGAGGACAGGGAGTGCCTACGAGCAGTACTTC.

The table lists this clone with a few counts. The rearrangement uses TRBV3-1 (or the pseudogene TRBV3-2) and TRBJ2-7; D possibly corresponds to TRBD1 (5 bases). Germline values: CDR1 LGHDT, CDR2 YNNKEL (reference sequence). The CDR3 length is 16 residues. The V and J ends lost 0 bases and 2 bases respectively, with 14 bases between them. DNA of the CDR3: TGTGCCAGCAGCCAAGATTCTCGGACAAGAACCTACGAGCAGTACTTC. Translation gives CASSQDSRTRTYEQYF.

The CDR3 nucleotides are TGTGCCAGCAGTGAATCCCGGAATGAGCAGTTCTTC. Protein product: CASSESRNEQFF. This chain joins TRBV6-1 and TRBJ2-1; D gene uncertain. Deletions cut 2 bases from V and 7 bases from J, with 6 bases between. CDR3 size: 12 residues. Germline V gives CDR1 MNHNS, CDR2 SASEGT.

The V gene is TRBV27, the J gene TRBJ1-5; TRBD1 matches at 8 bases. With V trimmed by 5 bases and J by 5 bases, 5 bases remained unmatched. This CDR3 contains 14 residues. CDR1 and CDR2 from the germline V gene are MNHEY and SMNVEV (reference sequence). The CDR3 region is CASSLGQGHQPQHF. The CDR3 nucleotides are TGTGCCAGCAGTCTAGGACAGGGCCATCAGCCCCAGCATTTT.

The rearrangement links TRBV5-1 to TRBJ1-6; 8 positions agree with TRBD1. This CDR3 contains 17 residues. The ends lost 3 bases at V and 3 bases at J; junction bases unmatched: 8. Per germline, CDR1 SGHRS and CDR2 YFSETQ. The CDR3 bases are TGCGCCAGCAGCTCCGGACAGGGCAAGGGCTATAATTCACCCCTCCACTTT. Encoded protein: CASSSGQGKGYNSPLHF.

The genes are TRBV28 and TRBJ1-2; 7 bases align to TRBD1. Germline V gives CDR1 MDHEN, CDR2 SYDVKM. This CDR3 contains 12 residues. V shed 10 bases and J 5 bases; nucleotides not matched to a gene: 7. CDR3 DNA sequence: TGTGCCACCGTAGACAGGGTTTATGGCTACACCTTC. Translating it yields CATVDRVYGYTF.

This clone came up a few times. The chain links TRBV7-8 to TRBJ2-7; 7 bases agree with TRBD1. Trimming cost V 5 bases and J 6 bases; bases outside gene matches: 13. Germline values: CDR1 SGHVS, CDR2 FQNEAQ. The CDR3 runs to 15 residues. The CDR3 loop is CASSPEGVGTAEQYF. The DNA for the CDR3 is TGTGCCAGCAGCCCCGAGGGGGTGGGGACAGCCGAGCAGTACTTC.

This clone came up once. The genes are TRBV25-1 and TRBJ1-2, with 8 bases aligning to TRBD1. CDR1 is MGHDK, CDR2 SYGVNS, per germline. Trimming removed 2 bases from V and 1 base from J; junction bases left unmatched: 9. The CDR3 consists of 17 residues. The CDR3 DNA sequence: TGTGCCAGCAGTGAACCCGGACAGGGAGTCGATAACTATGGCTACACCTTC. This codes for CASSEPGQGVDNYGYTF.

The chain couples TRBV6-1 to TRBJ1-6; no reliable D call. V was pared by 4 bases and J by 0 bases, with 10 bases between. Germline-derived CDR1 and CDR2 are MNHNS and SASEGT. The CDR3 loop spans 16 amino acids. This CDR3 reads CASSGSSSSYNSPLHF. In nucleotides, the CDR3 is TGTGCCAGCAGTGGTTCGAGTAGCTCCTATAATTCACCCCTCCACTTT.

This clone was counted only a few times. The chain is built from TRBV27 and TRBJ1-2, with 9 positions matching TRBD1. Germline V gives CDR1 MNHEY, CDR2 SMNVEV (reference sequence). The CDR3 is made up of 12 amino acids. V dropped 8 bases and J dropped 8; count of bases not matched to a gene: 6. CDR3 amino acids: CASLGQGRGYTF. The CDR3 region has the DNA TGTGCCAGCCTCGGACAGGGGCGAGGCTACACCTTC.

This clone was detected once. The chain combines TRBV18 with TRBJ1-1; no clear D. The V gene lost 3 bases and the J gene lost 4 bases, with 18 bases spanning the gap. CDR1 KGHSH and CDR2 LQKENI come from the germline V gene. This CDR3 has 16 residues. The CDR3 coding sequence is TGTGCCAGCTCACCGGGTCATTCAGGAGGAGGCACTGAAGCTTTCTTT. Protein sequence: CASSPGHSGGGTEAFF.

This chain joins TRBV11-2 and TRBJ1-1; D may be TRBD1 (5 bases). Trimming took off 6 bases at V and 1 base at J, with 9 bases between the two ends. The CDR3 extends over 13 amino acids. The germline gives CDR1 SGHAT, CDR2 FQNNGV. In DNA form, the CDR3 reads TGTGCCAGCAGAGCGACAGCGAACACTGAAGCTTTCTTT. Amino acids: CASRATANTEAFF.

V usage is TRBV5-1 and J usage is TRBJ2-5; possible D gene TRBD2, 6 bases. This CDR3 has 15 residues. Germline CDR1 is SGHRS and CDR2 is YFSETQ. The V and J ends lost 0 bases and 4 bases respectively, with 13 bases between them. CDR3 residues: CASSLAASERETQYF. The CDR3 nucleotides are TGCGCCAGCAGCTTGGCGGCTAGCGAGAGAGAGACCCAGTACTTC.

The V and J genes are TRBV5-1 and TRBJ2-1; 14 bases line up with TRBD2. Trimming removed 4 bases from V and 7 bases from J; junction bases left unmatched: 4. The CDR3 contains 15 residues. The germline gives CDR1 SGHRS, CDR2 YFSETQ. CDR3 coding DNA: TGCGCCAGCAGCCCCCGGACTAGCGGGAGGAATGAGCAGTTCTTC. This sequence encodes CASSPRTSGRNEQFF.

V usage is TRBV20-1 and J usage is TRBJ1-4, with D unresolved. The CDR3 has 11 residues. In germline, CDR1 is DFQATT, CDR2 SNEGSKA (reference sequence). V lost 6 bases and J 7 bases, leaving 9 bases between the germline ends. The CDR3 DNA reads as TGCAGTGCCCCCCGGAGTGAAAAACTGTTTTTT. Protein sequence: CSAPRSEKLFF.

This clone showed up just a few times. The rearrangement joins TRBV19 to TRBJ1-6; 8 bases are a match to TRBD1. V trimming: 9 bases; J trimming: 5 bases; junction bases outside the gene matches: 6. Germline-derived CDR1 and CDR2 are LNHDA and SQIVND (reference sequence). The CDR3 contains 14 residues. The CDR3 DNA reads TGTGCCAGCGCAGGGGGCTTGAATAATTCACCCCTCCACTTT. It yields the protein CASAGGLNNSPLHF.

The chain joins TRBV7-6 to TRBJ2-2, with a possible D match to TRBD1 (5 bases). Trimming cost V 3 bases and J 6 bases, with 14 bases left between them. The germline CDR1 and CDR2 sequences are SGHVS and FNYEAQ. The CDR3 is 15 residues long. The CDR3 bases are TGTGCCAGCAGCTTGCCCTGGGGCCGCCCCGGGGAGCTGTTTTTT. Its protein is CASSLPWGRPGELFF. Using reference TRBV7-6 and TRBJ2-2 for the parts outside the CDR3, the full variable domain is GAGVSQSPRYKVTKRGQDVALRCDPISGHVSLYWYRQALGQGPEFLTYFNYEAQQDKSGLPNDRFSAERPEGSISTLTIQRTEQRDSAMYRCASSLPWGRPGELFFGEGSRLTVL.

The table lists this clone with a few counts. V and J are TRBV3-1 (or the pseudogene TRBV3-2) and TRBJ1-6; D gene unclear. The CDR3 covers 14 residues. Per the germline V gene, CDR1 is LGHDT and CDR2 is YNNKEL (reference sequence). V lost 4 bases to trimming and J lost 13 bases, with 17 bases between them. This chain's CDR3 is CASSLPDPGEPLHF. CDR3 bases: TGTGCCAGCAGCCTTCCGGACCCCGGGGAGCCCCTCCACTTT.

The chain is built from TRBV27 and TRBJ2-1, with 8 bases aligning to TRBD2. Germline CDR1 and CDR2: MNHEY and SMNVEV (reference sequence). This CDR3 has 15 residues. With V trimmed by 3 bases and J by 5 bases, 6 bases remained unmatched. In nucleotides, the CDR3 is TGTGCCAGCAGTTTGGTCAGAGCGGGAGACAATGAGCAGTTCTTC. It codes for CASSLVRAGDNEQFF.

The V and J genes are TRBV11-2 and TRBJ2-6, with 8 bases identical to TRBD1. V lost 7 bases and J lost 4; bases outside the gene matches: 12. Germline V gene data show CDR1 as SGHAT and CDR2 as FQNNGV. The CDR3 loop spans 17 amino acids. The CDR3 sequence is CASTRGRGRSGANVLTF. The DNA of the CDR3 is TGTGCCAGCACGCGGGGCAGGGGGCGATCCGGGGCCAACGTCCTGACTTTC.

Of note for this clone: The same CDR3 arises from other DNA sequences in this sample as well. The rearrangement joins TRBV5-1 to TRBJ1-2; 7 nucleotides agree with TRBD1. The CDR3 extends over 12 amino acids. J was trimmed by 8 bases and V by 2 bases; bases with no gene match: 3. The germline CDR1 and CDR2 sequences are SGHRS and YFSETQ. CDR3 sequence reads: CASSLQGTGYTF. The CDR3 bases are TGCGCCAGCAGCTTACAGGGGACAGGCTACACCTTC.

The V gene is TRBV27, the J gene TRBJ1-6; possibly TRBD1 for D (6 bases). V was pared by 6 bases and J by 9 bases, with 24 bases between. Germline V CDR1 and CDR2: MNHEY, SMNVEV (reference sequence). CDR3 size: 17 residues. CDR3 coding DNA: TGTGCCAGCAGCCTATTAGGACACTCCGGGGGGGCTTCACCCCTCCACTTT. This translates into CASSLLGHSGGASPLHF.